The clone carrying this T cell receptor beta chain was observed a few times. Its antigen remains unknown. The data originate from a study of molecular identifiers for immune sequencing clone quantification. Study as a whole: Four of five splits of RNA from around 18,000 or 91,000 naive CD8 cells were sequenced in replicates.

Using its own MiXCR run on the PCR reads, TCRdb lists one record per CDR3 protein. Seen here are 600,000 to 650,000 distinct CDR3 sequences, just under 20% observed once, and the top ten hold roughly 0.9%. Germline V gives CDR1 SGHRS, CDR2 YFSETQ. After removal of 3 bases from V and 5 bases from J, the junction contained 14 bases not matched to a gene. CDR3 size: 17 residues. Study-level results: Sizes of highly expanded clones could be underestimated through identical TCRs sharing a barcode.

The clonotype comes from a human donor in good health. Some libraries in this study had Jurkat cell RNA spiked in. Material: naive CD8+ T cells from blood, with Jurkat cell RNA spiked in. Subset reported: FACS-sorted CD8+CD4-CCR7+CD45RA+ naive T cells. The chain joins TRBV5-1 to TRBJ2-1, with 7 bases identical to TRBD2. In DNA form, the CDR3 reads TGCGCCAGCAGCTCTATTCTAGCGGCCCTACATAACAATGAGCAGTTCTTC. Encoded protein: CASSSILAALHNNEQFF. The full variable domain, its missing parts supplied by reference TRBV5-1 and TRBJ2-1, is KAGVTQTPRYLIKTRGQQVTLSCSPISGHRSVSWYQQTPGQGLQFLFEYFSETQRNKGNFPGRFSGRQFSNSRSEMNVSTLELGDSALYLCASSSILAALHNNEQFFGPGTRLTVL.